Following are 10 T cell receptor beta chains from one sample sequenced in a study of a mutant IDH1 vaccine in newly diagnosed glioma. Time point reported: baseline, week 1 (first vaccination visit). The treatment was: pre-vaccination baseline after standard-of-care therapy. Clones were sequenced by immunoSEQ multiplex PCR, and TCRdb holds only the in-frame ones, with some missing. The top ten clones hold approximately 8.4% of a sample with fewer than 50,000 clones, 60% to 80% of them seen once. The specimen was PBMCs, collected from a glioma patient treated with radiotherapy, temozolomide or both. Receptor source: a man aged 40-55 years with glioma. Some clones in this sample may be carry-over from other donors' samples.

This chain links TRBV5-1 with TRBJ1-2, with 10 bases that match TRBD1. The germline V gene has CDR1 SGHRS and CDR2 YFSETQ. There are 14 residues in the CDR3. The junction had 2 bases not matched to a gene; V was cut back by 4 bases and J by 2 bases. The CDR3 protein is CASSRGQGNYGYTF. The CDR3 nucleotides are TGCGCCAGCAGCCGGGGACAGGGGAACTATGGCTACACCTTC.

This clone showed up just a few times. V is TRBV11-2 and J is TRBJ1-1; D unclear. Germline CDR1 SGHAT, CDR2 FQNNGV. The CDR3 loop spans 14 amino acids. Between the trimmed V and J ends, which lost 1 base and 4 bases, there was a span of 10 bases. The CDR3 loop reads CASSLAQASTEAFF. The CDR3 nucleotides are TGTGCCAGCAGCTTAGCCCAGGCCAGCACTGAAGCTTTCTTT.

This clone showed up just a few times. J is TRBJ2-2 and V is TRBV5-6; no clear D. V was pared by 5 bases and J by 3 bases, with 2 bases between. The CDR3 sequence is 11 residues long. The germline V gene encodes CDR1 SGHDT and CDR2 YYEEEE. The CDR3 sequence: CASRDTGELFF. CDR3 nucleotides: TGTGCCAGCAGGGACACCGGGGAGCTGTTTTTT.

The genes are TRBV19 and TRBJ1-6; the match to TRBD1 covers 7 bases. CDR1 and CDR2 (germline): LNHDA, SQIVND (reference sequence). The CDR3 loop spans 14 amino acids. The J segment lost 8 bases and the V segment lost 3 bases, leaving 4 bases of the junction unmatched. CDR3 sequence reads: CASSIEGADSPLHF. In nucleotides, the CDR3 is TGTGCCAGTAGTATTGAGGGGGCGGATTCACCCCTCCACTTT.

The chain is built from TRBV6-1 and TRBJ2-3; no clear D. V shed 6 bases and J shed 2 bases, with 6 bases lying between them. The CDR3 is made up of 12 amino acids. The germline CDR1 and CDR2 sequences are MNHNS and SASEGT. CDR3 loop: CASRGNTDTQYF. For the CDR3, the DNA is TGTGCCAGCAGGGGGAACACAGATACGCAGTATTTT.

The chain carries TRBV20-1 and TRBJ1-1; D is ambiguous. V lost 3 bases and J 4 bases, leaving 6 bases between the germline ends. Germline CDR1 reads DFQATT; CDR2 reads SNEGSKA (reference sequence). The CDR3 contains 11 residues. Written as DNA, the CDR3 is TGCAGTGCTAGCGGGTCCACTGAAGCTTTCTTT. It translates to CSASGSTEAFF.

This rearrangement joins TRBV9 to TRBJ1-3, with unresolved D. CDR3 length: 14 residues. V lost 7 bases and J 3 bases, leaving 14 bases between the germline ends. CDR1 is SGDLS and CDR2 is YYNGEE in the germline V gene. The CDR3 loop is CASSPTTFGNTIYF. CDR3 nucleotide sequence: TGTGCCAGCTCCCCGACGACCTTTGGAAACACCATATATTTT.

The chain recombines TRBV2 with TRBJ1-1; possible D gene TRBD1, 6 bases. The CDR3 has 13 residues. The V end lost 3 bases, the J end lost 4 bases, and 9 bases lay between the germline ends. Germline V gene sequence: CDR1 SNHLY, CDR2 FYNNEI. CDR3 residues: CASSDQGSTEAFF. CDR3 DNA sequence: TGTGCCAGCAGTGATCAGGGGAGCACTGAAGCTTTCTTT.

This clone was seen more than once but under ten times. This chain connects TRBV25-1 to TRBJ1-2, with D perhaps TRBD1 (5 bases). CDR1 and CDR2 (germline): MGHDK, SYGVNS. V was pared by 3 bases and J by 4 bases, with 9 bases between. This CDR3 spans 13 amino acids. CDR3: CASSEGQGYGYTF. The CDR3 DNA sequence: TGTGCCAGCAGTGAGGGGCAGGGCTATGGCTACACCTTC.

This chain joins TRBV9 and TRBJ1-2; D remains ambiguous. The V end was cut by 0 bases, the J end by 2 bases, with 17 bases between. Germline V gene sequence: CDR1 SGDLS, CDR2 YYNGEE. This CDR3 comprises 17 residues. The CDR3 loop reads CASSVASGGRPNYGYTF. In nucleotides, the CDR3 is TGTGCCAGCAGCGTAGCTTCGGGAGGGCGGCCCAACTATGGCTACACCTTC.